This note documents a single TCR beta chain sequence. The record originates from a study of T cells expressing NK-cell markers. For each CDR3 protein, TCRdb gives one entry from its re-call of the 5' RACE reads, without DNA. In all, the sample yields fewer than 550,000 distinct CDR3 sequences. The sample was blood T cells: a sorted CD56 or NKG2C T cell subset, CD4+ or CD8+ T cells, or bulk PBMC T cells (not recorded which). The source of this sequence is a woman aged 45-59 years in good health.

The CDR3 region is CSAKTGHNHEQYF. The J gene is TRBJ2-7, the V gene TRBV20-1; TCRdb names TRBD1, which stays unverified in the absence of DNA. Per the germline V gene, CDR1 is DFQATT and CDR2 is SNEGSKA (reference sequence). This CDR3 spans 13 amino acids.